A single sample gave rise to the 21 T cell receptor beta chains below, sequenced in a study of T cells after yellow fever vaccination. TCRdb reprocessed the 5' RACE reads via MiXCR and lists one record per CDR3 protein. The sample holds 150,000 to 200,000 distinct CDR3 sequences; 9.3% are singletons and the top ten take 35% to 40%. The material sequenced was CD8+ T cells sorted from PBMCs, taken 45 days after the yellow fever booster vaccination. The receptor set was obtained from a man aged 18 to 30 who received the YFV17D yellow fever vaccine.

The chain recombines TRBV20-1 with TRBJ2-1; tentatively, D is TRBD2 (6 bases). This CDR3 spans 16 amino acids. CDR1 and CDR2 (germline): DFQATT, SNEGSKA (reference sequence). The V end lost 4 bases, the J end lost 0 bases, and 16 bases lay between the germline ends. The CDR3 DNA reads TGCAGTGCTAAGCGGCCTTCTAGCGACTCCTACAATGAGCAGTTCTTC. Amino acids: CSAKRPSSDSYNEQFF.

This clonotype was detected only a few times. This chain joins TRBV4-3 and TRBJ1-1; tentative D call: TRBD1 (5 bases). The V and J ends lost 4 bases and 1 base respectively, with 13 bases between them. This CDR3 is built from 15 residues. Germline CDR1 and CDR2: LGHNA and YSLEER. The CDR3 loop is CASSPSSTGNTEAFF. CDR3 DNA sequence: TGCGCCAGCAGCCCCAGTTCCACAGGGAACACTGAAGCTTTCTTT.

The chain couples TRBV19 to TRBJ1-1; D gene ambiguous. The germline V gene encodes CDR1 LNHDA and CDR2 SQIVND (reference sequence). The CDR3 runs 14 residues. V shed 5 bases and J shed 1 base, with 11 bases lying between them. CDR3 DNA sequence: TGTGCCAGTAGTCCTACGTCTGGGAACACTGAAGCTTTCTTT. Translating it yields CASSPTSGNTEAFF.

The chain uses TRBV5-1 and TRBJ2-1, with D perhaps given as TRBD1 or TRBD2 (5 bases each). Germline V gives CDR1 SGHRS, CDR2 YFSETQ. This CDR3 contains 14 residues. Between the trimmed V and J ends, which lost 0 bases and 5 bases, there was a span of 9 bases. The CDR3 nucleotides read TGCGCCAGCAGCTTGGCAGGGAGCCACAATGAGCAGTTCTTC. It specifies CASSLAGSHNEQFF.

This clonotype has a handful of counts. The chain joins TRBV12-3 or TRBV12-4 to TRBJ2-1; D perhaps matches TRBD1 (6 bases). V lost 3 bases, J lost 8 bases, and 11 bases lay in between. The CDR3 totals 13 residues. The DNA for the CDR3 is TGTGCCAGCAGTTTGCCAGGGGACGATGAGCAGTTCTTC. The encoded protein is CASSLPGDDEQFF.

The sample holds a few counts of this clonotype. Mismatch with germline at one junction end may stem from a read error. The chain has TRBV6-5 and TRBJ1-4; unclear D gene. CDR1 is MNHEY and CDR2 is SVGAGI in the germline V gene. The CDR3 extends over 12 amino acids. The CDR3: CASSATNEKLFF. The CDR3 DNA reads TGTGCCAGCAGTGCAACAAATGAAAAACTGTTTTTT.

The chain's CDR3 is CASSQDQGRGNEQFF. CDR3 coding DNA: TGTGCCAGCAGCCAAGATCAGGGACGGGGAAACGAGCAGTTCTTC. The rearrangement joins TRBV4-2 to TRBJ2-1; D possibly uses TRBD1 or TRBD2 (5 bases each). Trimming removed 0 bases at V and 10 bases at J, with 16 bases between. This CDR3 is 15 amino acids long. The germline CDR1 and CDR2 sequences are LGHNA and YNFKEQ.

This clonotype was found a few times. The chain is built from TRBV11-2 and TRBJ1-2, with D perhaps matching TRBD1 (5 bases). The CDR3 sequence is 17 residues long. Deletions cut 4 bases from V and 0 bases from J, with 18 bases between. Germline V gene sequence: CDR1 SGHAT, CDR2 FQNNGV. CDR3 in amino acids: CASSSLAGKGSNYGYTF. The CDR3 DNA reads TGTGCCAGCAGCTCCTTGGCAGGGAAGGGGTCTAACTATGGCTACACCTTC.

The chain couples TRBV19 to TRBJ1-4; no clear D gene. This CDR3 contains 10 residues. V was cut by 8 bases and J by 10 bases, with 8 bases left in between. Germline loops: CDR1 LNHDA, CDR2 SQIVND (reference sequence). DNA for the CDR3: TGTGCCAGTTGGAAAGGAAAACTGTTTTTT. Its translation: CASWKGKLFF.

This chain's CDR3 is CASSLPGLGGRVTDTQYF. CDR3 in DNA: TGTGCCAGCAGCCTACCAGGTTTGGGGGGGCGAGTGACAGATACGCAGTATTTT. This chain uses TRBV4-2 with TRBJ2-3; possibly TRBD2 for D (7 bases). Germline-derived CDR1 and CDR2 are LGHNA and YNFKEQ. Trimming removed 4 bases at V and 3 bases at J, with 23 bases between. The CDR3 extends over 18 amino acids.

This clonotype was observed at least ten times. An end of the junction differs from the germline gene, which may be a read error. The rearrangement uses TRBV7-9 and TRBJ1-1; D not resolved. The V gene's germline CDR1 is SEHNR and CDR2 FQNEAQ (reference sequence). CDR3 size: 12 residues. CDR3 region: CASSLAAPAAFF. CDR3 DNA: TGTGCCAGCAGCCTAGCAGCCCCCGCGGCTTTCTTT.

This clonotype has just a few counts. The rearrangement joins TRBV5-5 to TRBJ2-2, with TRBD2 identical over 8 bases. V dropped 0 bases and J dropped 5; count of bases not matched to a gene: 9. The CDR3 has 17 amino acids. Germline V gene lookup returns CDR1 SGHKS and CDR2 YYEKEE (reference sequence). This CDR3 reads CASSLAAGGFWTGELFF. For the CDR3, the DNA is TGTGCCAGCAGCTTGGCCGCGGGGGGCTTTTGGACCGGGGAGCTGTTTTTT.

This clonotype was seen a handful of times. This sequence joins TRBV6-5 and TRBJ2-1; 11 positions agree with TRBD2. V was pared by 5 bases and J by 4 bases, with 1 base of the junction left unmatched. This CDR3 has 14 residues. CDR1 MNHEY and CDR2 SVGAGI come from the germline V gene. In DNA form, the CDR3 reads TGTGCCAGCAGTCGGACTAGCGGGTACAATGAGCAGTTCTTC. Translation gives CASSRTSGYNEQFF.

This clonotype was picked up a small number of times. The J gene is TRBJ2-3, the V gene TRBV4-3, with TRBD2 matching over 11 bases. Germline loops: CDR1 LGHNA, CDR2 YSLEER. J lost 1 base, V lost 0 bases, and 6 bases had no gene match. CDR3 length: 18 residues. CDR3 sequence: CASSQDRLAGGRTDTQYF. For the CDR3, the DNA is TGCGCCAGCAGCCAAGATCGATTAGCGGGGGGGCGCACAGATACGCAGTATTTT.

This clonotype appeared a few times. This chain uses TRBV20-1 with TRBJ2-5; TRBD1 is a possible D gene (6 bases). V lost 6 bases to trimming and J lost 7 bases, with 15 bases between them. This CDR3 has 12 residues. Germline values: CDR1 DFQATT, CDR2 SNEGSKA (reference sequence). This CDR3 reads CSAGTRWGTQYF. Written as DNA, the CDR3 is TGCAGTGCCGGGACACGGTGGGGGACCCAGTACTTC.

This clonotype has a count of ten or more. The chain joins TRBV16 to TRBJ1-2; 10 bases are a match to TRBD1. The germline gives CDR1 KGHSY, CDR2 FQNENV. Unmatched junction bases numbered 8, after V lost 6 bases and J lost 7 bases. The length of the CDR3 is 14 residues. The CDR3 DNA reads TGTGCCAGCAGTCCCGGGACAGGGGCAGTTGGCTACACCTTC. Protein: CASSPGTGAVGYTF. The full variable domain, completed using reference TRBV16 and TRBJ1-2, is GEEVAQTPKHLVRGEGQKAKLYCAPIKGHSYVFWYQQVLKNEFKFLISFQNENVFDETGMPKERFSAKCLPNSPCSLEIQATKLEDSAVYFCASSPGTGAVGYTFGSGTRLTVV.

The chain couples TRBV27 to TRBJ2-7, with 11 bases identical to TRBD2. V was pared by 6 bases and J by 4 bases, with 8 bases of the junction left unmatched. The CDR3 consists of 15 residues. The germline V gene has CDR1 MNHEY and CDR2 SMNVEV (reference sequence). CDR3 protein: CASSPLSGGAYEQYF. The CDR3 bases are TGTGCCAGCAGCCCGCTTAGCGGGGGGGCGTACGAGCAGTACTTC.

This chain joins TRBV15 and TRBJ2-7, with D possibly TRBD1 on 7 matching bases. From germline, CDR1 is LNHNV and CDR2 YYDKDF (reference sequence). V gave up 1 base and J gave up 6 bases, with 10 bases separating them. This CDR3 has 13 residues. CDR3 DNA sequence: TGTGCCACCAGCAGAGCCCAGGGGGGCGAGCAGTACTTC. Translation gives CATSRAQGGEQYF.

Here the CDR3 reads CASSRGSGVWPNTIYF. In DNA, the CDR3 is TGTGCCAGCAGCCGGGGGTCCGGGGTTTGGCCAAACACCATATATTTT. The rearrangement joins TRBV7-9 to TRBJ1-3; perhaps TRBD1 as D (5 bases). Germline CDR1 reads SEHNR; CDR2 reads FQNEAQ (reference sequence). V lost 5 bases to trimming and J lost 6 bases, with 20 bases between them. This CDR3 is built from 16 residues. The full variable domain, with the rest looked up from reference TRBV7-9 and TRBJ1-3, is DTGVSQNPRHKITKRGQNVTFRCDPISEHNRLYWYRQTLGQGPEFLTYFQNEAQLEKSRLLSDRFSAERPKGSFSTLEIQRTEQGDSAMYLCASSRGSGVWPNTIYFGEGSWLTVV.

The chain is built from TRBV27 and TRBJ1-1, with 8 bases that match TRBD1. J lost 8 bases, V lost 7 bases, and 6 bases had no gene match. This CDR3 is 12 amino acids long. CDR1 is MNHEY, CDR2 SMNVEV, per germline (reference sequence). CDR3 protein: CASMAYRGEAFF. In nucleotides, the CDR3 is TGTGCCAGCATGGCCTACAGGGGGGAAGCTTTCTTT.

This clonotype was counted a few times. The rearrangement uses TRBV28 and TRBJ2-7, with D perhaps matching TRBD2 (5 bases). Germline-derived CDR1 and CDR2 are MDHEN and SYDVKM. V was trimmed by 6 bases and J by 2 bases, leaving 11 bases between them. The CDR3 is 13 amino acids. The chain's CDR3 is CASRHTGAYEQYV. CDR3 DNA: TGTGCCAGCAGGCACACCGGGGCCTACGAGCAGTACGTC.